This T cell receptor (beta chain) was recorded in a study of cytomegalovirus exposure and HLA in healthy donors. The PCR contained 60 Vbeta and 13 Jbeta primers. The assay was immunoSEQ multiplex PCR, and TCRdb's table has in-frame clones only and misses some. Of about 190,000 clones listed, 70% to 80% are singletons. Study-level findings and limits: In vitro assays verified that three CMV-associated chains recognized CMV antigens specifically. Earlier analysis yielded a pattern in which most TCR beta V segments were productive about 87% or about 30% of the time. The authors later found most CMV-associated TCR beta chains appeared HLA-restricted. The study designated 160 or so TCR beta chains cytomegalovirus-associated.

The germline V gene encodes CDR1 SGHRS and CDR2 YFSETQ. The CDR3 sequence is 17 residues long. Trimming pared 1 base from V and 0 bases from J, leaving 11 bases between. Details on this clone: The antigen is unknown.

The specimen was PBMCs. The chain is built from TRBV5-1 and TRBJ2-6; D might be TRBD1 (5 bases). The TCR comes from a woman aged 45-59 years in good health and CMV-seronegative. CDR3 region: CASSLRTGTSGANVLTF. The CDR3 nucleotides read TGCGCCAGCAGCTTGAGAACAGGAACCTCTGGGGCCAACGTCCTGACTTTC.